What follows are 16 T cell receptor beta chains derived from one specimen sequenced in a study of blood T cell repertoires in COVID-19. The method was immunoSEQ multiplex PCR; TCRdb's version includes in-frame clones alone and lacks a portion of them. The sample comprises 120,000 to 150,000 clones, about nine tenths of which are singletons, and roughly 6.1% rests with the top ten. Source material: peripheral blood. The source is an elderly man with acute or convalescent COVID-19.

The chain has TRBV18 and TRBJ2-7; D may be TRBD1 (6 bases). V shed 3 bases and J shed 1 base, with 10 bases lying between them. The CDR3 length is 14 residues. The V gene's germline CDR1 is KGHSH and CDR2 LQKENI. The CDR3: CASSPLQGSYEQYF. The CDR3 DNA reads TGTGCCAGCTCACCGCTACAGGGTTCCTACGAGCAGTACTTC.

The CDR3 coding sequence is TGCGCCAGCGCGTTCACAGGGGGAGAAAAACTGTTTTTT. Translating it yields CASAFTGGEKLFF. The chain is built from TRBV4-1 and TRBJ1-4; 8 bases line up with TRBD1. The V segment lost 8 bases and the J segment 8 bases; nucleotides outside the gene matches: 7. This CDR3 is built from 13 residues. Germline V gives CDR1 MGHRA, CDR2 YSYEKL.

This clone was found once. This chain links TRBV5-1 with TRBJ2-2; 8 nucleotides line up with TRBD2. This CDR3 spans 15 amino acids. Germline values: CDR1 SGHRS, CDR2 YFSETQ. V shed 0 bases, J shed 9 bases, and the junction held 7 bases outside the gene matches. The CDR3 DNA sequence: TGCGCCAGCAGCTTGGACGGGGGGGCGGCCCGGGAGCTGTTTTTT. Amino acid sequence: CASSLDGGAARELFF. Complete variable domain (other parts from reference TRBV5-1 and TRBJ2-2): KAGVTQTPRYLIKTRGQQVTLSCSPISGHRSVSWYQQTPGQGLQFLFEYFSETQRNKGNFPGRFSGRQFSNSRSEMNVSTLELGDSALYLCASSLDGGAARELFFGEGSRLTVL.

V and J are TRBV7-8 and TRBJ2-3; 9 bases agree with TRBD2. CDR1 and CDR2 (germline): SGHVS, FQNEAQ. The CDR3 is 19 residues long. J lost 2 bases, V lost 0 bases, and 12 bases had no gene match. This CDR3 is CASSLASATSGPSTDTQYF. CDR3 nucleotide sequence: TGTGCCAGCAGCTTAGCGTCGGCCACTAGCGGGCCTTCCACAGATACGCAGTATTTT. The full variable domain, its missing parts supplied by reference TRBV7-8 and TRBJ2-3, is GAGVSQSPRYKVAKRGQDVALRCDPISGHVSLFWYQQALGQGPEFLTYFQNEAQLDKSGLPSDRFFAERPEGSVSTLKIQRTQQEDSAVYLCASSLASATSGPSTDTQYFGPGTRLTVL.

This chain connects TRBV5-4 to TRBJ1-1, with 9 positions matching TRBD1. V dropped 4 bases and J dropped 5; count of bases not matched to a gene: 6. Germline CDR1 reads SGHNT; CDR2 reads YYREEE (reference sequence). This CDR3 contains 14 residues. In DNA form, the CDR3 reads TGTGCCAGCAGCCGTGGACAGGGGACAACTGAAGCTTTCTTT. Amino acids: CASSRGQGTTEAFF.

The chain uses TRBV3-1 (or the pseudogene TRBV3-2) and TRBJ2-2; D might be TRBD2 (5 bases). Trimming cost V 3 bases and J 3 bases, with 11 bases left between them. This CDR3 is built from 15 residues. Germline CDR1 is LGHDT and CDR2 is YNNKEL (reference sequence). CDR3 nucleotide sequence: TGTGCCAGCAGCCATGAGGGCGTAGACACCGGGGAGCTGTTTTTT. Translation: CASSHEGVDTGELFF.

A single count supports this clone. The chain carries TRBV28 and TRBJ2-7, with 8 bases that match TRBD2. Germline CDR1 reads MDHEN; CDR2 reads SYDVKM. The CDR3 totals 15 residues. The trim removed 6 bases at V and 6 bases at J, leaving 13 bases unmatched. CDR3 DNA sequence: TGTGCCAGCAGGACTCTGGGACTAGGTGGAGGCGAGCAGTACTTC. Protein product: CASRTLGLGGGEQYF.

V usage is TRBV27 and J usage is TRBJ2-1; 12 nucleotides line up with TRBD2. V lost 5 bases to trimming and J lost 5 bases; unmatched junction nucleotides: 16. The CDR3 extends over 19 amino acids. CDR1 is MNHEY and CDR2 is SMNVEV in the germline V gene (reference sequence). CDR3 nucleotides: TGTGCCAGCAGTCTAAGACCTTCGGGACTAGCGGGCCTAAACAATGAGCAGTTCTTC. Encoded protein: CASSLRPSGLAGLNNEQFF.

This clone showed up just once. This sequence joins TRBV19 and TRBJ1-1, with D maybe TRBD1 (6 bases). V lost 3 bases and J lost 4, with 12 bases in between. This CDR3 spans 14 amino acids. Germline lookup yields CDR1 LNHDA and CDR2 SQIVND (reference sequence). This CDR3 is CASSMVRGGTEAFF. The CDR3 nucleotides are TGTGCCAGTAGTATGGTTCGAGGGGGCACTGAAGCTTTCTTT.

This chain joins TRBV6-5 and TRBJ2-5; the D gene is possibly TRBD1 (5 bases). With 7 bases removed from V and 3 bases from J, the gap between germline ends came to 9 bases. CDR1 MNHEY and CDR2 SVGAGI come from the germline V gene. CDR3 length equals 12 residues. Here the CDR3 reads CASKGEEETQYF. The CDR3 nucleotides are TGTGCCAGCAAAGGGGAAGAAGAGACCCAGTACTTC.

The chain employs TRBV19 and TRBJ2-5; D may be TRBD2 (5 bases). The CDR3 consists of 14 residues. With 0 bases removed from V and 5 bases from J, the gap between germline ends came to 10 bases. Germline lookup yields CDR1 LNHDA and CDR2 SQIVND (reference sequence). CDR3 protein: CASSIDSRGETQYF. CDR3 nucleotide sequence: TGTGCCAGTAGTATAGATAGCAGAGGGGAGACCCAGTACTTC.

CDR3 nucleotide sequence: TGTGCCAGCAGCGTGGCCGGCGGCCCCTACGAGCAGTACTTC. Its protein is CASSVAGGPYEQYF. V gene TRBV7-9 combines with J gene TRBJ2-7; D is unresolved. The CDR3 extends over 14 amino acids. Trimming took off 5 bases at V and 2 bases at J, with 13 bases between the two ends. Germline V lookup: CDR1 SEHNR, CDR2 FQNEAQ (reference sequence).

This clone came up once. The rearrangement uses TRBV27 and TRBJ1-2; 8 bases fit TRBD1. Germline trimming cut 6 bases from V and 0 bases from J; bases unmatched to any gene: 12. The germline gives CDR1 MNHEY, CDR2 SMNVEV (reference sequence). The CDR3 totals 17 residues. The CDR3 DNA reads TGTGCCAGCAGCAGTTTCGACAGGGGTTCCTCTAACTATGGCTACACCTTC. It encodes CASSSFDRGSSNYGYTF.

The chain carries TRBV11-1 and TRBJ2-1, with TRBD1 as a possible D gene (5 bases). This CDR3 has 14 amino acids. Trimming stripped 4 bases from V and 0 bases from J, with 7 bases between. Germline V gene data show CDR1 as SGHAT and CDR2 as FQDESV (reference sequence). The CDR3 DNA follows: TGTGCCAGCAGCTGGGGCCGCTCCTACAATGAGCAGTTCTTC. This codes for CASSWGRSYNEQFF.

V and J are TRBV28 and TRBJ1-1, with D unclear. Trimming removed 2 bases at V and 5 bases at J, with 9 bases between. CDR1 MDHEN and CDR2 SYDVKM come from the germline V gene. The CDR3 covers 13 residues. CDR3 loop: CASSLLGETEAFF. The CDR3 coding sequence is TGTGCCAGCAGTTTACTGGGAGAAACTGAAGCTTTCTTT.

The DNA of the CDR3 is TGTGCCATCAGTGAGCCGACTAGCGGGAGCGTGAATGAGCAGTTCTTC. Its translation is CAISEPTSGSVNEQFF. The V call is TRBV10-3, the J call TRBJ2-1, with 12 bases lining up with TRBD2. Per the germline V gene, CDR1 is ENHRY and CDR2 is SYGVKD. The CDR3 extends over 16 amino acids. V lost 2 bases and J lost 7; bases outside the gene matches: 6.